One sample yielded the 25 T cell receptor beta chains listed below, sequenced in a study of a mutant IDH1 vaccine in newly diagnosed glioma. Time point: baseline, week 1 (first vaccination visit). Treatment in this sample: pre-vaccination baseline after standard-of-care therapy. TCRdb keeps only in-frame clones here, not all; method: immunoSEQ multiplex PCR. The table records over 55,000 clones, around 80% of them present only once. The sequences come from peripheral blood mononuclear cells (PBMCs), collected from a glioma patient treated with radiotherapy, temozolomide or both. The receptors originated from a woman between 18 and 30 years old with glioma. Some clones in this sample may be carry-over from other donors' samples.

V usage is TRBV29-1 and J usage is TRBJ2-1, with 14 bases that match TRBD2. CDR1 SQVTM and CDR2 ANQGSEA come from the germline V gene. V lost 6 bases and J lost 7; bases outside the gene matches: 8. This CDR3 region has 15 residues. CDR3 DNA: TGCAGCGTAGTCGGGACTAGCGGGAGTAGAAATGAGCAGTTCTTC. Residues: CSVVGTSGSRNEQFF.

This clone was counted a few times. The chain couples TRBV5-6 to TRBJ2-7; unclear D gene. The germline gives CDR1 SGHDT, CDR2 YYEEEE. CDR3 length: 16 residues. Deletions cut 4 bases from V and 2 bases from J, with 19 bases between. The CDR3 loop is CASSTTQSAWTYEQYF. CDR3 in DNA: TGTGCCAGCAGCACCACACAATCAGCCTGGACCTACGAGCAGTACTTC. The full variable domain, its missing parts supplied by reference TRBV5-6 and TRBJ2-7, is DAGVTQSPTHLIKTRGQQVTLRCSPKSGHDTVSWYQQALGQGPQFIFQYYEEEERQRGNFPDRFSGHQFPNYSSELNVNALLLGDSALYLCASSTTQSAWTYEQYFGPGTRLTVT.

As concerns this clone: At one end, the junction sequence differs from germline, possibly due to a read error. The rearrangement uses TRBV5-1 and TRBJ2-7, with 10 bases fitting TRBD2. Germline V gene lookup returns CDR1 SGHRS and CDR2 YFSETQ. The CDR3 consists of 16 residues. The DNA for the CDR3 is TGCGCCAGCAGCTTGGTTACTAGCGGGGTCTCCTACGAGCAGTACTTT. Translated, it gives CASSLVTSGVSYEQYF.

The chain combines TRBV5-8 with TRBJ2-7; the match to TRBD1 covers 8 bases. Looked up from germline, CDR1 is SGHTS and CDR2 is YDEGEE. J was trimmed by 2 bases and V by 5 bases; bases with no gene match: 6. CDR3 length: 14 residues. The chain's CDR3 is CASRKVGQAYEQYF. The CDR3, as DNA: TGTGCCAGCAGAAAAGTGGGACAGGCCTACGAGCAGTACTTC.

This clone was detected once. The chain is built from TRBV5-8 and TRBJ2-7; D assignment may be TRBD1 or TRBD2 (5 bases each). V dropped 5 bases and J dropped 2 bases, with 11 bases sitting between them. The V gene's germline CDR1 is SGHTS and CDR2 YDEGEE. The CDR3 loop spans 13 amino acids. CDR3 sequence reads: CASRPGTAYEQYF. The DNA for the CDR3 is TGTGCCAGCAGACCAGGGACGGCCTACGAGCAGTACTTC.

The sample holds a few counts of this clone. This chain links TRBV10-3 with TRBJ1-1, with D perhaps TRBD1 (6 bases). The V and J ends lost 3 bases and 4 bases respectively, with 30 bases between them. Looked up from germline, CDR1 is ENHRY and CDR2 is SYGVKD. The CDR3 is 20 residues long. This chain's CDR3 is CAISERGPQFLRGGATEAFF. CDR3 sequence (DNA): TGTGCCATCAGTGAACGGGGGCCACAGTTCCTAAGGGGGGGAGCCACTGAAGCTTTCTTT.

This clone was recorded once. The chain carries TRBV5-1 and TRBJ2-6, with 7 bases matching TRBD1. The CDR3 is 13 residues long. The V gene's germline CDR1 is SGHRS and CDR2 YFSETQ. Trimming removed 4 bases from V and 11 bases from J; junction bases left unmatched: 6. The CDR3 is CASSRDSSHVLTF. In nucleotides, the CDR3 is TGCGCCAGCAGCCGGGACAGCTCTCACGTCCTGACTTTC.

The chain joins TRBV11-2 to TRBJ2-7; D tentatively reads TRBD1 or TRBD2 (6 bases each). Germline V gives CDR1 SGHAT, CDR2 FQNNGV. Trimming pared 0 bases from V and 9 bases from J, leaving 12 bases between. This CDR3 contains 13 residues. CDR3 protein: CASSLDLQGGQYF. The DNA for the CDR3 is TGTGCCAGCAGCTTAGATCTACAGGGAGGGCAGTACTTC.

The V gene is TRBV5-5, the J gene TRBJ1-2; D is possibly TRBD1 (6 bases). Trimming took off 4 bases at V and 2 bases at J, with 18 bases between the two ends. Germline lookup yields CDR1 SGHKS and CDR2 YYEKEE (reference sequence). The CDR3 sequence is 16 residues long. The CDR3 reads CASSRPSWTENYGYTF. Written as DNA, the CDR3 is TGTGCCAGCAGCCGACCGTCCTGGACAGAAAACTATGGCTACACCTTC.

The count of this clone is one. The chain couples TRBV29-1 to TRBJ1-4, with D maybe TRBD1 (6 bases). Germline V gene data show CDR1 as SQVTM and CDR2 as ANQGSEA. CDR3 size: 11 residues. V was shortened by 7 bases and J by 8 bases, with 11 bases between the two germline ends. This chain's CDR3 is CSARGGEKLFF. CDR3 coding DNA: TGCAGCGCGAGGGGGGGAGAAAAACTGTTTTTT.

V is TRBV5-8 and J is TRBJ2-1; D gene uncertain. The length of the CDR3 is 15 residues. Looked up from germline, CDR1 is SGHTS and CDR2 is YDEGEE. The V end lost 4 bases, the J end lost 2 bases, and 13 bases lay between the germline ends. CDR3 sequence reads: CASSPEWSPYNEQFF. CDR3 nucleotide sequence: TGTGCCAGCAGCCCGGAGTGGTCCCCCTACAATGAGCAGTTCTTC.

The CDR3 sequence is CASSLVAGGYNEQFF. CDR3 in DNA: TGTGCCAGCAGCTTAGTAGCGGGGGGGTACAATGAGCAGTTCTTC. This chain connects TRBV7-6 to TRBJ2-1; 11 bases are a match to TRBD2. This CDR3 comprises 15 residues. The germline gives CDR1 SGHVS, CDR2 FNYEAQ. Trimming removed 1 base from V and 4 bases from J; junction bases left unmatched: 0.

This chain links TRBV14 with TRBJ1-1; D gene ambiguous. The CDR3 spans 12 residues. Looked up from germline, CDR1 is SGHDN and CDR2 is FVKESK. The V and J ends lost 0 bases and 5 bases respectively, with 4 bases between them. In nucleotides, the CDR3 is TGTGCCAGCAGCCAAGATATGACTGAAGCTTTCTTT. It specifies CASSQDMTEAFF. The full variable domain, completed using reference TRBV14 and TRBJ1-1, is EAGVTQFPSHSVIEKGQTVTLRCDPISGHDNLYWYRRVMGKEIKFLLHFVKESKQDESGMPNNRFLAERTGGTYSTLKVQPAELEDSGVYFCASSQDMTEAFFGQGTRLTVV.

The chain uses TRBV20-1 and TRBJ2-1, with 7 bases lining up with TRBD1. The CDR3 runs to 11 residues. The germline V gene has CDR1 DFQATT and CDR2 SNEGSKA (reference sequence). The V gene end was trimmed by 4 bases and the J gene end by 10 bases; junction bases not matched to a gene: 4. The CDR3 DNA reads TGCAGTGCTAAGACAGGGCCCGAGCAGTTCTTC. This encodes CSAKTGPEQFF.

The DNA of the CDR3 is TGTGCCAGTAGTTTCGGGACTAGACGCGAGCAGTACTTC. This translates into CASSFGTRREQYF. This chain connects TRBV19 to TRBJ2-7, with TRBD2 matching 8 bases. The CDR3 sequence is 13 residues long. V trimming: 5 bases; J trimming: 6 bases; junction bases outside the gene matches: 6. The germline V gene encodes CDR1 LNHDA and CDR2 SQIVND (reference sequence).

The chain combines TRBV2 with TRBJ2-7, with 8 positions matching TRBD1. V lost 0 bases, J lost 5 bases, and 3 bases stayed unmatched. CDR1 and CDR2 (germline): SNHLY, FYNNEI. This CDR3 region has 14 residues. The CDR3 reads CASSEAWTGNEQYF. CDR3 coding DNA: TGTGCCAGCAGTGAAGCGTGGACAGGGAACGAGCAGTACTTC.

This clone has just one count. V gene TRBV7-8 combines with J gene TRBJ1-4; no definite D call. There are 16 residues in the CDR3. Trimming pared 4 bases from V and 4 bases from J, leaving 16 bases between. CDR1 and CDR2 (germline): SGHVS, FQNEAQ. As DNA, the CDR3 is TGTGCCAGCAGCTCAGATCGGTTCGGATTTAATGAAAAACTGTTTTTT. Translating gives CASSSDRFGFNEKLFF.

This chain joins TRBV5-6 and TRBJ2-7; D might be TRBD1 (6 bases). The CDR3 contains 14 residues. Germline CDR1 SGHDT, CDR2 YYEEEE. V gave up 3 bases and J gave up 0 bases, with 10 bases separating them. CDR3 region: CASSSWDTSYEQYF. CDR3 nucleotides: TGTGCCAGCAGCTCGTGGGACACCTCCTACGAGCAGTACTTC.

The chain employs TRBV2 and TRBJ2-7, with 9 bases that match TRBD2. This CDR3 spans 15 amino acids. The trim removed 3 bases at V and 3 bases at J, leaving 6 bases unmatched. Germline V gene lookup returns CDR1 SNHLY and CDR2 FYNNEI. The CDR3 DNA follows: TGTGCCAGCAGTGAGGGCCGACTAGCGGTCTACGAGCAGTACTTC. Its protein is CASSEGRLAVYEQYF.

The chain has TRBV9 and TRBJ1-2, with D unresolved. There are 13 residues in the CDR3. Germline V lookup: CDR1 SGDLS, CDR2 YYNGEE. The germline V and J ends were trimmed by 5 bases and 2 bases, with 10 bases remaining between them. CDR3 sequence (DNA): TGTGCCAGCAGGGCCCCCGGGAACTATGGCTACACCTTC. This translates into CASRAPGNYGYTF.

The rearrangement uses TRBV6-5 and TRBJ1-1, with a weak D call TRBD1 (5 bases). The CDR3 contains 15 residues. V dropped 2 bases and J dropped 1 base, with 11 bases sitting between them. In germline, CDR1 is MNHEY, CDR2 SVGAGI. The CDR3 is CASSYRGQRNTEAFF. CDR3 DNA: TGTGCCAGCAGTTACAGGGGCCAAAGGAACACTGAAGCTTTCTTT.

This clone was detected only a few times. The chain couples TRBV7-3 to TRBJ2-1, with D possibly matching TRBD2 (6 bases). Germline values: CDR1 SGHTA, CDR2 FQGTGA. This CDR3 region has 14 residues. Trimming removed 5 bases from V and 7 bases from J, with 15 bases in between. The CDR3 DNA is TGTGCCAGCAGCCCCAGAGGGCTAGCGAATGAGCAGTTCTTC. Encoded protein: CASSPRGLANEQFF.

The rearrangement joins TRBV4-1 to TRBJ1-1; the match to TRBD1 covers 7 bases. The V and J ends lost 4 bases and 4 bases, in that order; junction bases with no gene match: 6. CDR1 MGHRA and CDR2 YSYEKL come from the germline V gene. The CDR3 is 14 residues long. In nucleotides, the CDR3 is TGCGCCAGCAGCCCGCGCAGGGGGATCACTGAAGCTTTCTTT. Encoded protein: CASSPRRGITEAFF.

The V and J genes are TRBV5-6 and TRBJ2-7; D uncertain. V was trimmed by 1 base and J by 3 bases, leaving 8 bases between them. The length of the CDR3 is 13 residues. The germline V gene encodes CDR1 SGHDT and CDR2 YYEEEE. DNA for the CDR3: TGTGCCAGCAGCTTGTCCCAAGACTACGAGCAGTACTTC. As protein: CASSLSQDYEQYF. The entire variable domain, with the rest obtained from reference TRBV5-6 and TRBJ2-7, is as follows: DAGVTQSPTHLIKTRGQQVTLRCSPKSGHDTVSWYQQALGQGPQFIFQYYEEEERQRGNFPDRFSGHQFPNYSSELNVNALLLGDSALYLCASSLSQDYEQYFGPGTRLTVT.

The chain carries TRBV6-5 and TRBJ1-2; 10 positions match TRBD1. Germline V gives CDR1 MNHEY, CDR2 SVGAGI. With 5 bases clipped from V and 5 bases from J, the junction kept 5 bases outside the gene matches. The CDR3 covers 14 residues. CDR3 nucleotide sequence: TGTGCCAGCAGTCCACGACAGGGGGCGTATGGCTACACCTTC. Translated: CASSPRQGAYGYTF.